Described below is a single T cell receptor (beta chain) sequence and its context. Its cognate antigen has yet to be identified. Base qualities are not at hand, and no much larger clone is one base apart. Its CDR3 holds 17 amino acids, cysteine through phenylalanine. Of the read, only the CDR3 DNA is kept; its 51 bases are in frame from base 1. Trimming removed 6 bases from V and 6 bases from J, leaving 24 bases between the germline ends. As encoded in the germline V gene, CDR1 is MDHEN while CDR2 is SYDVKM. Enrolling through a virtual design, the prospective study's participants ranged in age from roughly 18 to 95 years and lived across more than 20 United States geographic areas. In the prospective study, cohorts were assigned on the basis of participant-reported clinical history obtained from a screening survey and a study questionnaire. For ImmuneRACE Cohort 3, a participant was defined as recovered based on two consecutive negative NP/OP PCR tests, clearance by a healthcare professional, or resolution of symptoms. In the prospective study, mobile phlebotomists collected whole blood, serum and a nasopharyngeal or oropharyngeal swab from each participant. Prospective study participants could optionally give additional blood draws and questionnaires over an approximately 2-month period. Before DNA extraction, prospective study blood samples were shipped either frozen or at room temperature.

The data are from a study of blood T cell repertoires in COVID-19 (dated by TCRdb to about 2020). Broadly, across the study: Samples from collaborators originated in the United States, Italy and Spain and spanned both the acute and convalescent phases of COVID-19. The material from the prospective study consisted of cDNA or gDNA derived from T cells, B-cell-depleted T cells, or PBMCs. Subjects who had been exposed to COVID-19, were actively infected with it, or had recovered from it provided the deeply sampled blood TCRbeta repertoires that made up the dataset. A freely available public database, intended as a resource for researchers studying the immune response to SARS-CoV-2, is where the repertoires were released. Samples came from the ongoing ImmuneRACE study (first 160 participants) plus 1,254 subjects from 6 global collaborators. A de-identified subject ID, COVID-19 status, age in years and sex were almost always included in the sample metadata. Where HLA class I and class II types were available, the types were taken from metadata supplied by the sample provider, not from assay-based typing. Findings and caveats that apply to the study as a whole: Clinical and demographic metadata were provided uncurated, with the amount varying by source and participant.

TCRbeta CDR3 regions were amplified from genomic DNA using the immunoSEQ Assay, a bias-controlled multiplex PCR. The authors' analysis ran thus. The number of nucleated cells in each sample was estimated from the amplification of reference gene primers within the assay. To quantify the absolute abundance of each unique TCRbeta CDR3 rearrangement, sequence reads were collapsed and filtered. For each sample, productive Simpson clonality was calculated as the square root of Simpson's diversity index across productive rearrangements. TCRdb carries this immuneACCESS record with in-frame sequences only. Its versions omit some clonotypes, under half of them owing to an unresolved V gene in the studies checked, with the rest unexplained. V and J calls plus clone size are reproduced from that table; the DNA served to infer D and trimming. Here the sample has fewer than 350,000 clones; 70% to 90% occur a single time. The ten largest clones add up to 6% to 7% of the sample.

The specimen was PBMCs or T cells enriched from blood (not recorded which). The sequence links TRBV28 to TRBJ2-1, with TRBD2 as a weak D call on 8 bases. The TCR comes from a woman aged 40-49 years who had recovered from COVID-19. This receptor has the CDR3 CASRRGRSGRGVNEQFF. Read as DNA, the sequence is TGTGCCAGCAGGAGGGGGCGAAGCGGGAGAGGGGTCAATGAGCAGTTCTTC.